Listed below are T cell receptor beta chains from one sample, sequenced in a study of shared clonotypes between healthy human individuals. TCRdb's table, derived via immunoSEQ multiplex PCR, lists solely in-frame clones and lacks some. Of over a million clones in the sample, roughly 97% were seen once. The sequenced sample was naive CD4+ T cells sorted from blood. The receptors derive from a man aged 25-45 years in good health. Each CDR3 is given with its conserved first and last residue. The D gene is left open where the match is weak. Only part of the rows carry a size: once, few, many, or a class if the clone is expanded.

>TRBV11-2|14|TRBJ2-7|TRBD2|NA
CASGAGDVGYEQYF
TGTGCCAGCGGGGCGGGAGACGTGGGCTACGAGCAGTACTTC
>TRBV2|15|TRBJ2-6|TRBD1|NA
CATARDSSGANVLTF
TGTGCCACCGCACGGGACAGCTCTGGGGCCAACGTCCTGACTTTC
>TRBV10-2|16|TRBJ1-3|TRBD1|NA
CASSEWDRVTGNTIYF
TGCGCCAGCAGTGAGTGGGACAGGGTCACTGGAAACACCATATATTTT
>TRBV29-1|14|TRBJ2-7|NA|NA
CSIHGNLGTYEQYF
TGCAGCATACACGGGAATCTCGGCACCTACGAGCAGTACTTC
>TRBV7-2|14|TRBJ2-7|NA|NA
CASSALLISYEQYF
TGTGCCAGCAGCGCCCTCTTAATTAGTTACGAGCAGTACTTC
>TRBV5-3|12|TRBJ2-1|NA|NA
CARSPSENEQFF
TGTGCCAGAAGCCCTTCGGAGAATGAGCAGTTCTTC
>TRBV7-2|12|TRBJ2-3|NA|once
CASSLRVDTQYF
TGTGCCAGCAGCTTGAGGGTAGATACGCAGTATTTT
>TRBV2|13|TRBJ1-1|NA|NA
CASSAQANTEAFF
TGTGCCAGCAGTGCACAGGCTAACACTGAAGCTTTCTTT
>TRBV4-3|14|TRBJ2-3|NA|NA
CASSQEVPTDTQYF
TGCGCCAGCAGCCAAGAGGTCCCCACAGATACGCAGTATTTT
>TRBV28|20|TRBJ2-6|NA|once
CASSLVSGSFFTSGANVLTF
TGTGCCAGCAGTTTAGTGTCGGGGTCCTTCTTTACCTCTGGGGCCAACGTCCTGACTTTC
>TRBV11-2|15|TRBJ2-1|TRBD1|NA
CASSYDGTAYNEQFF
TGTGCCAGCAGTTATGACGGGACAGCTTACAATGAGCAGTTCTTC
>TRBV2|14|TRBJ2-3|NA|NA
CASKVGLAGDTQYF
TGTGCCAGCAAAGTAGGGCTCGCGGGAGATACGCAGTATTTT
>TRBV25-1|14|TRBJ2-3|NA|NA
CASRLGSSTDTQYF
TGTGCCAGCAGATTGGGGTCTAGCACAGATACGCAGTATTTT
>TRBV28|15|TRBJ1-5|NA|NA
CASSEYRAGNQPQHF
TGTGCCAGCAGCGAATACAGGGCCGGCAATCAGCCCCAGCATTTT
>TRBV9|16|TRBJ2-1|NA|NA
CASSVEGGWAYNEQFF
TGTGCCAGCAGCGTAGAAGGGGGTTGGGCCTACAATGAGCAGTTCTTC
>TRBV28|11|TRBJ2-5|NA|NA
CASSLEETQYF
TGTGCCAGCAGCTTAGAAGAGACCCAGTACTTC